A single sample is the source of the 24 T cell receptor beta chains below, sequenced in a study of patients and donors after allogeneic stem cell transplantation. Via MiXCR, TCRdb re-called the RT-PCR reads, giving one row per CDR3 protein. The sample holds a few hundred thousand distinct CDR3 sequences, more than 35% seen once. Specimen: blood, either unsorted or a sorted T cell fraction (not recorded which). The source is a human donor who was either an allogeneic HSCT recipient or a stem cell or donor lymphocyte infusion donor (not recorded which). It is not recorded whose cells these are; they may come from a transplant donor.

This chain links TRBV12-3 or TRBV12-4 with TRBJ2-2; D ambiguous. Trimming removed 6 bases at V and 1 base at J, with 12 bases between. CDR3 length: 15 amino acids. CDR3 in DNA: TGTGCCAGCAGCTTAACGGGCGGGAACACCGGGGAGCTGTTTTTT. Amino acids: CASSLTGGNTGELFF.

This clonotype was counted only a few times. This chain joins TRBV5-1 and TRBJ1-1; D is undetermined. CDR1 SGHRS and CDR2 YFSETQ come from the germline V gene. This CDR3 region has 14 residues. Trimming removed 3 bases from V and 1 base from J, with 10 bases in between. CDR3 coding DNA: TGCGCCAGCAGCTCGCAGATGACGAACACTGAAGCTTTCTTT. It specifies CASSSQMTNTEAFF.

This chain connects TRBV7-6 to TRBJ2-5; no clear D. The V and J ends lost 5 bases and 8 bases respectively, with 9 bases between them. Germline CDR1 SGHVS, CDR2 FNYEAQ. This CDR3 spans 11 amino acids. The CDR3 nucleotides read TGTGCCAGCAGCGCCCAAGGAACCCAGTACTTC. This translates into CASSAQGTQYF.

This clonotype has just a few counts. The chain carries TRBV6-1 and TRBJ1-1, with 7 bases that match TRBD1. Germline CDR1 and CDR2: MNHNS and SASEGT. The junction had 11 bases not matched to a gene; V was cut back by 4 bases and J by 6 bases. This CDR3 spans 15 amino acids. The CDR3: CASSASPQGESEAFF. The DNA of the CDR3 is TGTGCCAGCAGTGCTTCACCTCAGGGGGAGTCTGAAGCTTTCTTT.

This clonotype was detected a few times. The genes are TRBV28 and TRBJ1-2, with 8 bases that match TRBD1. V was clipped by 5 bases and J by 4 bases; unmatched bases: 6. CDR1 is MDHEN, CDR2 SYDVKM, per germline. This CDR3 is 14 amino acids long. The CDR3 bases are TGTGCCAGCAGTCCGGACAGGGCGAGCTATGGCTACACCTTC. It translates to CASSPDRASYGYTF.

This clonotype was detected a few times. The CDR3 DNA is TGTGCCAGCCAGGGAGGGCGCAATCAGCCCCAGCATTTT. Translated, it gives CASQGGRNQPQHF. V and J are TRBV2 and TRBJ1-5, with a tentative D call TRBD1 (5 bases). The germline gives CDR1 SNHLY, CDR2 FYNNEI. V lost 8 bases and J 2 bases, leaving 10 bases between the germline ends. There are 13 residues in the CDR3.

V and J are TRBV2 and TRBJ2-2; D call uncertain. Trimming pared 6 bases from V and 6 bases from J, leaving 5 bases between. Germline values: CDR1 SNHLY, CDR2 FYNNEI. CDR3 length: 11 residues. CDR3 sequence (DNA): TGTGCCAGCAGGCAATCCGGGGAGCTGTTTTTT. This translates into CASRQSGELFF.

In its sample, this clonotype was seen a few times. The J gene is TRBJ1-2, the V gene TRBV28; D ambiguous. The V gene's germline CDR1 is MDHEN and CDR2 SYDVKM. V gave up 2 bases and J gave up 3 bases, with 10 bases separating them. This CDR3 comprises 14 residues. For the CDR3, the DNA is TGTGCCAGCAGTTTACGAGGCCCCTACTATGGCTACACCTTC. Protein: CASSLRGPYYGYTF.

This clonotype turned up a few times. V and J are TRBV12-3 or TRBV12-4 and TRBJ1-5; tentatively, D is TRBD1 (5 bases). Trimming removed 4 bases from V and 8 bases from J, with 18 bases in between. The CDR3 sequence is 15 residues long. The CDR3 spells CASSSQQEGGKPQHF. For the CDR3, the DNA is TGTGCCAGCAGTTCCCAACAGGAGGGTGGAAAGCCCCAGCATTTT.

The rearrangement joins TRBV7-9 to TRBJ1-5, with unresolved D. The CDR3 is 15 amino acids. Per the germline V gene, CDR1 is SEHNR and CDR2 is FQNEAQ (reference sequence). The V end lost 5 bases, the J end lost 3 bases, and 14 bases lay between the germline ends. The CDR3 DNA follows: TGTGCCAGCAGCAGTGCGGGGTCCCTCAATCAGCCCCAGCATTTT. It specifies CASSSAGSLNQPQHF.

This clonotype was detected a few times. V usage is TRBV5-1 and J usage is TRBJ1-2; D ambiguous. This CDR3 has 14 residues. Germline lookup yields CDR1 SGHRS and CDR2 YFSETQ. The ends were cut back, 4 bases at V and 0 bases at J, with 10 bases in the middle. The CDR3 loop is CASSLSDPNYGYTF. Written as DNA, the CDR3 is TGCGCCAGCAGCCTTTCGGATCCTAACTATGGCTACACCTTC.

V gene TRBV10-3 combines with J gene TRBJ1-2; tentatively, D is TRBD1 (6 bases). V was trimmed by 6 bases and J by 6 bases, leaving 14 bases between them. CDR1 ENHRY and CDR2 SYGVKD come from the germline V gene. The CDR3 sequence is 13 residues long. The chain's CDR3 is CAIRLNRQDGYTF. In nucleotides, the CDR3 is TGTGCCATCAGATTAAATCGACAGGATGGCTACACCTTC.

The chain uses TRBV7-9 and TRBJ1-6, with 10 bases lining up with TRBD1. After removal of 3 bases from V and 0 bases from J, the junction contained 2 bases not matched to a gene. This CDR3 is built from 17 residues. Germline V lookup: CDR1 SEHNR, CDR2 FQNEAQ (reference sequence). This CDR3 reads CASSFGQGDSYNSPLHF. CDR3 DNA: TGTGCCAGCAGCTTCGGACAGGGGGACTCCTATAATTCACCCCTCCACTTT.

The chain links TRBV10-3 to TRBJ2-7; D might be TRBD1 or TRBD2, each matching 6 bases. Germline-derived CDR1 and CDR2 are ENHRY and SYGVKD. The CDR3 sequence is 15 residues long. V lost 3 bases, J lost 2 bases, and 14 bases lay in between. DNA for the CDR3: TGTGCCATCAGTGACCCCCGGGGGCGTCCCTACGAGCAGTACTTC. Its translation is CAISDPRGRPYEQYF.

The sample holds a few counts of this clonotype. The genes are TRBV6-6 and TRBJ1-2; TRBD1 is a possible D gene (5 bases). The germline V and J ends were trimmed by 0 bases and 8 bases, with 7 bases remaining between them. The CDR3 contains 12 residues. CDR1 and CDR2 (germline): MNHNY, SVGAGI (reference sequence). CDR3 amino acids: CASSYSGVGYTF. The DNA of the CDR3 is TGTGCCAGCAGTTACTCGGGGGTAGGCTACACCTTC.

The chain recombines TRBV27 with TRBJ1-6; no reliable D call. The CDR3 is 17 residues long. Germline V gives CDR1 MNHEY, CDR2 SMNVEV (reference sequence). V lost 0 bases and J lost 0, with 9 bases in between. As DNA, the CDR3 is TGTGCCAGCAGTTTATCCCTACTAAGCTCCTATAATTCACCCCTCCACTTT. Translated: CASSLSLLSSYNSPLHF.

This chain joins TRBV5-1 and TRBJ1-1, with D tentatively TRBD1 (5 bases). With 2 bases removed from V and 2 bases from J, the gap between germline ends came to 13 bases. The CDR3 covers 15 residues. The germline gives CDR1 SGHRS, CDR2 YFSETQ. The CDR3 is CASSFQQASNTEAFF. CDR3 nucleotide sequence: TGCGCCAGCAGCTTCCAACAGGCAAGTAACACTGAAGCTTTCTTT.

This chain links TRBV20-1 with TRBJ2-7; D remains ambiguous. Germline-derived CDR1 and CDR2 are DFQATT and SNEGSKA (reference sequence). V was trimmed by 3 bases and J by 2 bases, leaving 11 bases between them. There are 13 residues in the CDR3. For the CDR3, the DNA is TGCAGTGCTAGTCCGGGCCTAACCTACGAGCAGTACTTC. Amino acids: CSASPGLTYEQYF.

The rearrangement links TRBV20-1 to TRBJ2-6, with 7 bases that match TRBD1. CDR3 size: 16 residues. Trimming removed 1 base from V and 1 base from J; junction bases left unmatched: 4. Per germline, CDR1 DFQATT and CDR2 SNEGSKA (reference sequence). Here the CDR3 reads CSARGPGGSGANVLTF. CDR3 DNA: TGCAGTGCTAGAGGTCCAGGGGGTTCTGGGGCCAACGTCCTGACTTTC.

The rearrangement links TRBV13 to TRBJ1-1, with a possible D match to TRBD1 (5 bases). V was pared by 0 bases and J by 8 bases, with 13 bases between. From germline, CDR1 is PRHDT and CDR2 FYEKMQ (reference sequence). The CDR3 has 14 amino acids. The CDR3 DNA sequence: TGTGCCAGCAGCTTAGGCAGGGATGGAGTGGAAGCTTTCTTT. This encodes CASSLGRDGVEAFF.

This clonotype has a handful of counts. V gene TRBV5-1 combines with J gene TRBJ2-3; 9 bases are a match to TRBD2. The V segment lost 0 bases and the J segment 1 base; nucleotides outside the gene matches: 6. Germline V gene lookup returns CDR1 SGHRS and CDR2 YFSETQ. The CDR3 has 17 residues. CDR3: CASSLGLSSGGTDTQYF. CDR3 coding DNA: TGCGCCAGCAGCTTGGGATTGTCTAGCGGGGGCACAGATACGCAGTATTTT.

This clonotype showed up just a few times. This sequence joins TRBV3-1 and TRBJ1-1, with no clear D. CDR3 length: 17 amino acids. CDR1 is LGHDT, CDR2 YNNKEL, per germline (reference sequence). Trimming stripped 0 bases from V and 1 base from J, with 15 bases between. DNA for the CDR3: TGTGCCAGCAGCCAAGATTGGGATAGCGGGAAGAACACTGAAGCTTTCTTT. Translation: CASSQDWDSGKNTEAFF.

In this sample, this clonotype turned up many times. J is TRBJ2-3 and V is TRBV20-1; maybe TRBD2 (5 bases). The germline V gene encodes CDR1 DFQATT and CDR2 SNEGSKA (reference sequence). Between the trimmed V and J ends, which lost 0 bases and 1 base, there was a span of 8 bases. The CDR3 spans 14 residues. In DNA, the CDR3 is TGCAGTGCTAGAGATCCCGGGGGCACAGATACGCAGTATTTT. It is translated as CSARDPGGTDTQYF.

This sequence joins TRBV10-3 and TRBJ1-1; 9 nucleotides agree with TRBD1. The J segment lost 4 bases and the V segment lost 11 bases, leaving 8 bases of the junction unmatched. The CDR3 is 13 amino acids. From germline, CDR1 is ENHRY and CDR2 SYGVKD. The CDR3 bases are TGTGCCCTACAGGGGGCCTTGGGCACTGAAGCTTTCTTT. Protein: CALQGALGTEAFF.